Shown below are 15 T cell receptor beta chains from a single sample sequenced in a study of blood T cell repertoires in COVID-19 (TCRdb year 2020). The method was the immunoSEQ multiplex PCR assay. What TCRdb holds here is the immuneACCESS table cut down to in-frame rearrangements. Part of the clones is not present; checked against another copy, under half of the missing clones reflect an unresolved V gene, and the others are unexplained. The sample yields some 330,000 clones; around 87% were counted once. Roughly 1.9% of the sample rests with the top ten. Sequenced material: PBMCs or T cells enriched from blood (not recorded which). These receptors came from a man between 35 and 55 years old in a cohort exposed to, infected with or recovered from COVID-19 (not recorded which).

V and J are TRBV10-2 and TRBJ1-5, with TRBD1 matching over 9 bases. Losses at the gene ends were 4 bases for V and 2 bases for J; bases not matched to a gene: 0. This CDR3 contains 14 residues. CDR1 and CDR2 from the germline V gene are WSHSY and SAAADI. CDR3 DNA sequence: TGCGCCAGCAGTGGGACAGGGGGCAATCAGCCCCAGCATTTT. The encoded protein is CASSGTGGNQPQHF.

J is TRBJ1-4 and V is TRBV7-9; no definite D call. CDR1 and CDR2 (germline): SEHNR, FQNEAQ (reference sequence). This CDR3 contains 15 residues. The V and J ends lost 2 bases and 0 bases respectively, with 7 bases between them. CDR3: CASSLSSATNEKLFF. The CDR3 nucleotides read TGTGCCAGCAGCTTATCCTCAGCAACTAATGAAAAACTGTTTTTT.

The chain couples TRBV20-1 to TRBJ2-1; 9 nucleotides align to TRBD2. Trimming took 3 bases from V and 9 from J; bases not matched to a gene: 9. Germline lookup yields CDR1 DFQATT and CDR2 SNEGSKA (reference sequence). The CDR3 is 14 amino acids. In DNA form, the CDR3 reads TGCAGTGCTAGTCGCCCTAGCGGGATTGGTGAGCAGTTCTTC. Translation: CSASRPSGIGEQFF.

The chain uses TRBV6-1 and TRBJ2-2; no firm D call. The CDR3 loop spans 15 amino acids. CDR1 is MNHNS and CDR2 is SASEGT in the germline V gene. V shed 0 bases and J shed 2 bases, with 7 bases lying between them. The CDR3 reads CASSEAGHNTGELFF. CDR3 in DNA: TGTGCCAGCAGTGAAGCGGGCCACAACACCGGGGAGCTGTTTTTT.

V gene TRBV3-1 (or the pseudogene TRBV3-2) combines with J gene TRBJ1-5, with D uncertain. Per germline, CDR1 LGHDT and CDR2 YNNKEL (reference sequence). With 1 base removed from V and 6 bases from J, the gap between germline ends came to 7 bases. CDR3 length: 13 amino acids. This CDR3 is CASSQAGSQPQHF. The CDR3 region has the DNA TGTGCCAGCAGCCAAGCGGGTTCTCAGCCCCAGCATTTT.

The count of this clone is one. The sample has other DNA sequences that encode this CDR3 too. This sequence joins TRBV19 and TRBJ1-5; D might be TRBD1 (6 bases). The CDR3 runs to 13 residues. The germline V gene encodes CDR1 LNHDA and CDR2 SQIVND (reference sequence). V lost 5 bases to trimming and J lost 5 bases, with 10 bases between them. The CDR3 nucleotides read TGTGCCAGTAGTGTGGCAGGGGATCAGCCCCAGCATTTT. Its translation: CASSVAGDQPQHF.

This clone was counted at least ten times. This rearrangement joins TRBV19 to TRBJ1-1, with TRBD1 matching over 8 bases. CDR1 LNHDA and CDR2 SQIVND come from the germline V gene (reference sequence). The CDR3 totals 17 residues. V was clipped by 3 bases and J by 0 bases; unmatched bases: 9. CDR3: CASSIGTGRSMNTEAFF. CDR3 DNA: TGTGCCAGTAGTATTGGGACAGGCAGGTCCATGAACACTGAAGCTTTCTTT.

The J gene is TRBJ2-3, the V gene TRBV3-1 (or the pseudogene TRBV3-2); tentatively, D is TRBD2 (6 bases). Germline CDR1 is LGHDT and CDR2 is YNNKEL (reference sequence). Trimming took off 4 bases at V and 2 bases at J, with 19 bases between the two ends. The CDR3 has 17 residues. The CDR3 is CASSRGDSPKYTDTQYF. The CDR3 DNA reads TGTGCCAGCAGCCGGGGGGACTCCCCCAAATACACAGATACGCAGTATTTT.

The CDR3 DNA sequence: TGCGCCAGCAGCCAAGATAGGGACAGGGATACAGTATCTGGGGCCAACGTCCTGACTTTC. It translates to CASSQDRDRDTVSGANVLTF. This sequence joins TRBV4-1 and TRBJ2-6; 9 bases match TRBD1. The CDR3 runs 20 residues. Germline CDR1 is MGHRA and CDR2 is YSYEKL. V shed 0 bases and J 1 base; nucleotides not matched to a gene: 10.

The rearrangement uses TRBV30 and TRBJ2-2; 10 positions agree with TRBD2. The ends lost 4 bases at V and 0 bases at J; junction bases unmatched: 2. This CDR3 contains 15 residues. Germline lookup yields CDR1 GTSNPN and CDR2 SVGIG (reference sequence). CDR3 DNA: TGTGCCTGGAAACTAGCGGGATCGAACACCGGGGAGCTGTTTTTT. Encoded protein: CAWKLAGSNTGELFF.

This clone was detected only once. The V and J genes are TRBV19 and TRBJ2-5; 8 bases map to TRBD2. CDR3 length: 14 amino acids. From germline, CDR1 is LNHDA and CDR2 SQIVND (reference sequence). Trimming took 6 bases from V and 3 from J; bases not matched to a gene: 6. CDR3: CASRRQLAEETQYF. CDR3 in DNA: TGTGCCAGTAGACGACAACTAGCGGAAGAGACCCAGTACTTC.

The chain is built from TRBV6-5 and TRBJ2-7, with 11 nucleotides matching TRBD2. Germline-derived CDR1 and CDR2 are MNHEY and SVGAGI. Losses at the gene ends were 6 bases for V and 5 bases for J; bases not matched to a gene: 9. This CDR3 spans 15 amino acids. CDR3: CASSAGTSGIHEQYF. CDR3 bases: TGTGCCAGCAGCGCCGGGACTAGCGGTATCCACGAGCAGTACTTC.

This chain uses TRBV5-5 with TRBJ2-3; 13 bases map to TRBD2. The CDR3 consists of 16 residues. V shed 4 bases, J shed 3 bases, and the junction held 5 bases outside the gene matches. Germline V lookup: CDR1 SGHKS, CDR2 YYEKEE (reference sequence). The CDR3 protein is CASSRTTSGRTDTQYF. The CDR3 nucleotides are TGTGCCAGCAGCCGAACGACTAGCGGGAGGACAGATACGCAGTATTTT.

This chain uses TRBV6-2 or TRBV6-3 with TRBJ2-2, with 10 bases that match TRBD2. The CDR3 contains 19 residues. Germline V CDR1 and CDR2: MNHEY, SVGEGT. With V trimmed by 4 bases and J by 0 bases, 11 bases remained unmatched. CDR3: CASSLRTSGTTSNTGELFF. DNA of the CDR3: TGTGCCAGCAGTTTAAGGACTAGCGGAACTACCTCGAACACCGGGGAGCTGTTTTTT.

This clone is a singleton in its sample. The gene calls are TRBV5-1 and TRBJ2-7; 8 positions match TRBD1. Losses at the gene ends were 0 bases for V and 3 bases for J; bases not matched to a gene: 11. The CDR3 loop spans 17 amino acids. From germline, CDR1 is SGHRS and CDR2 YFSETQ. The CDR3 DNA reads TGCGCCAGCAGCTTGGCCAGGACAGGGCAAGTCGACTACGAGCAGTACTTC. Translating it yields CASSLARTGQVDYEQYF.